This T cell receptor beta chain was found in a study of blood T cell repertoires in COVID-19. Study details: Acute-phase and convalescent COVID-19 samples originated in the United States, Italy and Spain.

Study processing details: Quantification of nucleated cells was approximated via reference gene primer amplification. The repertoire was sequenced with immunoSEQ multiplex PCR; TCRdb's copy has only in-frame clones and lacks some. V, J and clone size were drawn from that table, and D and trimming were deduced from the DNA. The sample holds about 60,000 clones; almost 90% are singletons and the top ten take around 13%. V was shortened by 4 bases and J by 5 bases, with 15 bases between the two germline ends. CDR1 MNHNY and CDR2 SVGAGI come from the germline V gene (reference sequence). The CDR3 sequence is 14 residues long.

The specimen sequenced was peripheral blood. The rearrangement links TRBV6-6 to TRBJ2-7; D perhaps matches TRBD1 (6 bases). The receptor's source is a man in his 60s with active COVID-19. The CDR3 reads CASSFSVRGDEQYF. CDR3 in DNA: TGTGCCAGCAGTTTCTCTGTCAGGGGTGACGAGCAGTACTTC.